This paragraph reports one T cell receptor (beta chain). Original data processing: The authors estimated nucleated cell counts from reference gene primer amplification. Measured with immunoSEQ multiplex PCR; TCRdb has only the in-frame clones, and not every one. The V and J calls and the clone size are those of that table, but D and trimming were determined from the DNA. The table includes hundreds of thousands of clones, approximately 85% detected once. The entry originates in a study of blood T cell repertoires in COVID-19. Turning to the study itself: There were acute and convalescent COVID-19 samples, and they came from the United States, Italy and Spain. Sources were T cells, B-cell-depleted T cells, or PBMCs; the material itself was cDNA or gDNA.

Trimming removed 6 bases at V and 5 bases at J, with 11 bases between. CDR3 length: 12 residues. The V gene's germline CDR1 is KGHSH and CDR2 LQKENI. This TCR was recovered from a human donor in a cohort sampled during active COVID-19. Sequencing input: peripheral blood. V gene TRBV18 combines with J gene TRBJ2-7, with D uncertain. CDR3 residues: CASSHYMDEQYF. The DNA for the CDR3 is TGTGCCAGCTCCCATTACATGGACGAGCAGTACTTC.